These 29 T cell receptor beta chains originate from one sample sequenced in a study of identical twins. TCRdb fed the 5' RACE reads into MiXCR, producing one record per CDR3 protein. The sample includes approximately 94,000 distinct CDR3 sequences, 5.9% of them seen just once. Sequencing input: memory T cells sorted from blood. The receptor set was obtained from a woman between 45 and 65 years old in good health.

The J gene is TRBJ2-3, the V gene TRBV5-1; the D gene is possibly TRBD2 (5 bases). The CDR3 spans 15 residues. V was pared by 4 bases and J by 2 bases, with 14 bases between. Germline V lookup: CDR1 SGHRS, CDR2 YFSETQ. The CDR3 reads CASSPPTGDTDTQYF. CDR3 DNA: TGCGCCAGCAGCCCCCCCACCGGGGACACAGATACGCAGTATTTT.

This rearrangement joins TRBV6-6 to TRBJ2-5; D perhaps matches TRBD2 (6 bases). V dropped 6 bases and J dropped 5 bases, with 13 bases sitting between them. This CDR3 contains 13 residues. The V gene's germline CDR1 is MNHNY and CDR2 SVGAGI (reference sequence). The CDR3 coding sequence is TGTGCCAGCAGGACGGGAGCTTTGGAGACCCAGTACTTC. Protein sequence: CASRTGALETQYF.

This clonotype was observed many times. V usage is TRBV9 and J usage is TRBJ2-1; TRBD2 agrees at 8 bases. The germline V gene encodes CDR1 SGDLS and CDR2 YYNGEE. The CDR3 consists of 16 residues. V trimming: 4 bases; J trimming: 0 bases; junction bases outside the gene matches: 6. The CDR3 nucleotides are TGTGCCAGCAGCCCCTTTCGGGGGGGCTCCTACAATGAGCAGTTCTTC. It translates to CASSPFRGGSYNEQFF.

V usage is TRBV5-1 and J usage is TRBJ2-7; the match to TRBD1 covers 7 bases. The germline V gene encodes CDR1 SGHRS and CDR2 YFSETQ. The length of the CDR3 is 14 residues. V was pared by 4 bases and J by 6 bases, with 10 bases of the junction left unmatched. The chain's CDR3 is CASSHGTDTSEQYF. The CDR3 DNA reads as TGCGCCAGCAGCCACGGGACAGACACTAGCGAGCAGTACTTC.

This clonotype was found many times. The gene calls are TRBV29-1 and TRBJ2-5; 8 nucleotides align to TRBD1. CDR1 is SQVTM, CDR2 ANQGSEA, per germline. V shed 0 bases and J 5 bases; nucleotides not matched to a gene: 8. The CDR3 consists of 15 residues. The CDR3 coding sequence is TGCAGCGTTGAAGATGAGAACAGGGGGGAGGAGACCCAGTACTTC. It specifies CSVEDENRGEETQYF.

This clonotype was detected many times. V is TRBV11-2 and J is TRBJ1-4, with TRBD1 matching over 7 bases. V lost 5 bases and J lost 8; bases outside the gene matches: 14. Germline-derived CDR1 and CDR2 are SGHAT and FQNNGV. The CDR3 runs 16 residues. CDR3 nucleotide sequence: TGTGCCAGCAGCCCAGGGACAGCCCCACAGGGCGAAAAACTGTTTTTT. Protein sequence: CASSPGTAPQGEKLFF.

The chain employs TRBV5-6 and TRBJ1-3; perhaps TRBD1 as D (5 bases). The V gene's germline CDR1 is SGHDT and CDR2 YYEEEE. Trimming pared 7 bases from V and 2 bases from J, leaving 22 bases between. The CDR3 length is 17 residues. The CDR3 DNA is TGTGCCAGCTCCCGATTGGGGCCTCAGCAAACTGGAAACACCATATATTTT. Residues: CASSRLGPQQTGNTIYF.

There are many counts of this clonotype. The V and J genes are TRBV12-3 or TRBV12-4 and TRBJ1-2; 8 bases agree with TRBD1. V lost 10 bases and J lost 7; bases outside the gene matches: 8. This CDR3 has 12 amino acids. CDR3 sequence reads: CATSQGAGGYTF. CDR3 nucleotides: TGTGCCACCTCCCAGGGGGCCGGTGGCTACACCTTC.

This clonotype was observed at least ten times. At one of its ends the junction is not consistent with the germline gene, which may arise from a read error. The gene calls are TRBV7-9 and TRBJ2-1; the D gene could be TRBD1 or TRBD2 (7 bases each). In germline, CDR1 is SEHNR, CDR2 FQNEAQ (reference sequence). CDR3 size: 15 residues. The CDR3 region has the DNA TGTGCCAGCACCTTAGGACTAGGGGGCATGAATGAGCAGTTCTTC. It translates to CASTLGLGGMNEQFF.

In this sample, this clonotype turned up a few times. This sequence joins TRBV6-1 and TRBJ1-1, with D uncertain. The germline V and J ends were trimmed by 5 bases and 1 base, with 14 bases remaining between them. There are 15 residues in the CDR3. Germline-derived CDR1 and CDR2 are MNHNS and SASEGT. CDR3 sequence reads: CASSPRPPKNTEAFF. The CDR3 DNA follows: TGTGCCAGCAGTCCAAGACCCCCGAAGAACACTGAAGCTTTCTTT.

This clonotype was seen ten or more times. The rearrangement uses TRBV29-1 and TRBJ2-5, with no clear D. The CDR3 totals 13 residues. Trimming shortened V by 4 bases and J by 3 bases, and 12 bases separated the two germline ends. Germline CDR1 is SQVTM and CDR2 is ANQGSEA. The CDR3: CSVVGMGKETQYF. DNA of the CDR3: TGCAGCGTTGTAGGGATGGGTAAAGAGACCCAGTACTTC.

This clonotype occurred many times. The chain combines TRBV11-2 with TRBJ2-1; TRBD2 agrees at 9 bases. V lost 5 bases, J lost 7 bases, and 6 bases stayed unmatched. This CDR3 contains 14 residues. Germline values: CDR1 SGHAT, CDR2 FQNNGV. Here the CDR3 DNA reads TGTGCCAGCAGCAGGATAGCGGGAGATAATGAGCAGTTCTTC. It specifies CASSRIAGDNEQFF. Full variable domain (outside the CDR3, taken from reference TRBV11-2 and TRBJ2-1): EAGVAQSPRYKIIEKRQSVAFWCNPISGHATLYWYQQILGQGPKLLIQFQNNGVVDDSQLPKDRFSAERLKGVDSTLKIQPAKLEDSAVYLCASSRIAGDNEQFFGPGTRLTVL.

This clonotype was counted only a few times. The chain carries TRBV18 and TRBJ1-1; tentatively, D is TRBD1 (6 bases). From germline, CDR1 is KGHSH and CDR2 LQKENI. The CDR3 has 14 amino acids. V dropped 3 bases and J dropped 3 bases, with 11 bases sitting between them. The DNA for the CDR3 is TGTGCCAGCTCACCGGCGGCAGGGGACACTGAAGCTTTCTTT. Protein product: CASSPAAGDTEAFF.

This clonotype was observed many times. The CDR3 here is CSVERGAGANVLTF. The CDR3 nucleotides read TGCAGCGTTGAACGGGGGGCTGGGGCCAACGTCCTGACTTTC. The V gene is TRBV29-1, the J gene TRBJ2-6, with 7 bases identical to TRBD2. The CDR3 totals 14 residues. V dropped 2 bases and J dropped 2; count of bases not matched to a gene: 0. CDR1 is SQVTM and CDR2 is ANQGSEA in the germline V gene.

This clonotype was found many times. The CDR3 bases are TGTGCCACCAGACCGGGACAGGGTTTTACCGGGGAGCTGTTTTTT. This codes for CATRPGQGFTGELFF. The chain employs TRBV24-1 and TRBJ2-2, with 9 bases lining up with TRBD1. V lost 7 bases to trimming and J lost 5 bases; unmatched junction nucleotides: 7. In germline, CDR1 is KGHDR, CDR2 SFDVKD. The CDR3 covers 15 residues.

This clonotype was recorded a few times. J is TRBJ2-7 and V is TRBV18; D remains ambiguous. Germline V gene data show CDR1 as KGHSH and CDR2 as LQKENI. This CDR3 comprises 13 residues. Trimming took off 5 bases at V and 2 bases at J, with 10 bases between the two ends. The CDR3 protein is CASSSDLTYEQYF. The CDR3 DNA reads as TGTGCCAGCTCATCGGACCTAACCTACGAGCAGTACTTC.

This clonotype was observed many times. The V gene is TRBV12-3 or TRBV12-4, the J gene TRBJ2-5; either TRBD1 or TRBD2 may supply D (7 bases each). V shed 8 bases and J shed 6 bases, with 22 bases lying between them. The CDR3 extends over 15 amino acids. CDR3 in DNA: TGTGCCAGCGGAGATCCGGCAGGGGGGGAGAAGACCCAGTACTTC. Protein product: CASGDPAGGEKTQYF.

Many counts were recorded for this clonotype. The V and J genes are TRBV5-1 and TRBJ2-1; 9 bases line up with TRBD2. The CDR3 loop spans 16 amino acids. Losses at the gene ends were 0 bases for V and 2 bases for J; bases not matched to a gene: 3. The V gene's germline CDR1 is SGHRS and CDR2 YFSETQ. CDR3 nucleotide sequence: TGCGCCAGCAGCTTGGGAATAGCGGGAGCCTACAATGAGCAGTTCTTC. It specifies CASSLGIAGAYNEQFF.

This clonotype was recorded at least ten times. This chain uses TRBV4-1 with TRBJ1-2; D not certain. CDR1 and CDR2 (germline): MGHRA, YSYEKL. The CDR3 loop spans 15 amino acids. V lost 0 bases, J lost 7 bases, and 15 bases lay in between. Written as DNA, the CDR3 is TGCGCCAGCAGCCAAGAGAGGACGGGTCTGGCTGGCTACACCTTC. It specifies CASSQERTGLAGYTF.

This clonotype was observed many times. This chain's CDR3 is CASSQGSAGGGADTQYF. Written as DNA, the CDR3 is TGTGCCAGCAGCCAAGGGTCGGCGGGAGGAGGCGCAGATACGCAGTATTTT. The gene calls are TRBV4-2 and TRBJ2-3; 8 nucleotides line up with TRBD2. V shed 1 base, J shed 4 bases, and the junction held 10 bases outside the gene matches. The CDR3 runs to 17 residues. Germline CDR1 is LGHNA and CDR2 is YNFKEQ.

For the CDR3, the DNA is TGCAGTGCGAGGGGGACTAGCGGGACCAATGAGCAGTTCTTC. Translating gives CSARGTSGTNEQFF. This sequence joins TRBV20-1 and TRBJ2-1, with 13 bases aligning to TRBD2. J lost 6 bases, V lost 6 bases, and 5 bases had no gene match. CDR1 DFQATT and CDR2 SNEGSKA come from the germline V gene (reference sequence). This CDR3 has 14 residues.

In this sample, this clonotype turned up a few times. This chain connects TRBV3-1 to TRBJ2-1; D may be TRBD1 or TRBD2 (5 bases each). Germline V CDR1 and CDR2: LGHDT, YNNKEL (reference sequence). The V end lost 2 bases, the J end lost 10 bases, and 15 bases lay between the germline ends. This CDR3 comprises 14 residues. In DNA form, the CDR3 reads TGTGCCAGCAGCCAATGGGGACCCCCGTGGGAGCAGTTCTTC. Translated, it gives CASSQWGPPWEQFF.

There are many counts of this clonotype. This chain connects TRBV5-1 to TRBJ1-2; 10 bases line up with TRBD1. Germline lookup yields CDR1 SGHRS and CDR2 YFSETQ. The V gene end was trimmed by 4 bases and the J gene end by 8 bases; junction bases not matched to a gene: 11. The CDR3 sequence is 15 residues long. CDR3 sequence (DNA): TGCGCCAGCAGCCCGCGGACAGGGGGGAACAACGGCTACACCTTC. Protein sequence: CASSPRTGGNNGYTF. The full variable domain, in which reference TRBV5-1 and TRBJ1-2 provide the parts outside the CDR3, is KAGVTQTPRYLIKTRGQQVTLSCSPISGHRSVSWYQQTPGQGLQFLFEYFSETQRNKGNFPGRFSGRQFSNSRSEMNVSTLELGDSALYLCASSPRTGGNNGYTFGSGTRLTVV.

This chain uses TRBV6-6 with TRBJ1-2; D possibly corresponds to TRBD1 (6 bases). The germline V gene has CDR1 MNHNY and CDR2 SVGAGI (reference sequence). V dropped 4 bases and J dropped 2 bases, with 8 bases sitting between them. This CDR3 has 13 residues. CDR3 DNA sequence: TGTGCCAGCAGTTCAGGGGTAAACTATGGCTACACCTTC. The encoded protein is CASSSGVNYGYTF.

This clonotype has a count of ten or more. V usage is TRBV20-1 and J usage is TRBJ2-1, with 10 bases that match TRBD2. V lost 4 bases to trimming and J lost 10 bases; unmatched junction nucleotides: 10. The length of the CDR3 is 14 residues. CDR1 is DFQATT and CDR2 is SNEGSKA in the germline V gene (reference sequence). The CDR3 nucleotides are TGCAGTGCTAACCGGCTAGCGGGAGTCGGGGAGCAGTTCTTC. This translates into CSANRLAGVGEQFF.

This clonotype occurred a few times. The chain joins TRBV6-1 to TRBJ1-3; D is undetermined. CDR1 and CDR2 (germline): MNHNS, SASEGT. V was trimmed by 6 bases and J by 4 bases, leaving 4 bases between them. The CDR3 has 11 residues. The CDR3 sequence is CASRVGNTIYF. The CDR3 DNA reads TGTGCCAGCAGGGTCGGAAACACCATATATTTT.

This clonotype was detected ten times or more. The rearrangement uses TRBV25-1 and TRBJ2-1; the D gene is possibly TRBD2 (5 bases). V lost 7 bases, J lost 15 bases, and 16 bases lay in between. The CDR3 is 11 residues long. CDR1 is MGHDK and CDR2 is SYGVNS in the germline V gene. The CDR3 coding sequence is TGTGCCAGCACCTCCCTGGGGAGAGCGTTCTTC. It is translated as CASTSLGRAFF.

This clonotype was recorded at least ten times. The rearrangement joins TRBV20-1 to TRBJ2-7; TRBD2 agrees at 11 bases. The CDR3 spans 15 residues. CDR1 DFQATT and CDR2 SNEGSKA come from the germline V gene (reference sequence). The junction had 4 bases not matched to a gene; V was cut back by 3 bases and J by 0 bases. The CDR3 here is CSASPGTSGSYEQYF. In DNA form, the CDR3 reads TGCAGTGCTAGCCCCGGGACTAGCGGCTCCTACGAGCAGTACTTC.

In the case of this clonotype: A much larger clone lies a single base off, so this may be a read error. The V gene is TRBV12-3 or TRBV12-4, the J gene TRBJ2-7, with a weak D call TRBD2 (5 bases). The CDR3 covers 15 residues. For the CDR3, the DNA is TGTGCCAGCAGTTCGCGAGAGAAGAGGGCCTACGACCAGTACTTC. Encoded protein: CASSSREKRAYDQYF.